Included here is one T cell receptor beta chain sequence, with context. Per the original methods: Amplification of reference gene primers provided the estimated nucleated cell counts. The data were produced by immunoSEQ multiplex PCR, yet TCRdb's version contains in-frame clones alone and is incomplete. V, J and clone size are those of that table, while D and trimming were read from the DNA. The table lists about 80,000 clones, 70% to 90% of them singletons. Seattle's cohort entered during active infection and was followed longitudinally. This entry belongs to a study of blood T cell repertoires in COVID-19. Looking at the study overall: The United States, Italy and Spain supplied acute and convalescent COVID-19 samples. T cells, B-cell-depleted T cells, or PBMCs supplied cDNA or gDNA.

Germline-derived CDR1 and CDR2 are MNHNS and SASEGT. The CDR3 has 16 amino acids. J was trimmed by 0 bases and V by 4 bases; bases with no gene match: 9. Sequences were obtained from peripheral blood. This TCR derives from a middle-aged man with COVID-19, enrolled during active disease. This chain connects TRBV6-1 to TRBJ2-7, with 7 positions matching TRBD1. This chain's CDR3 is CASSVWVQGSSYEQYF. The CDR3, as DNA: TGTGCCAGCAGTGTCTGGGTACAGGGGAGCTCCTACGAGCAGTACTTC.